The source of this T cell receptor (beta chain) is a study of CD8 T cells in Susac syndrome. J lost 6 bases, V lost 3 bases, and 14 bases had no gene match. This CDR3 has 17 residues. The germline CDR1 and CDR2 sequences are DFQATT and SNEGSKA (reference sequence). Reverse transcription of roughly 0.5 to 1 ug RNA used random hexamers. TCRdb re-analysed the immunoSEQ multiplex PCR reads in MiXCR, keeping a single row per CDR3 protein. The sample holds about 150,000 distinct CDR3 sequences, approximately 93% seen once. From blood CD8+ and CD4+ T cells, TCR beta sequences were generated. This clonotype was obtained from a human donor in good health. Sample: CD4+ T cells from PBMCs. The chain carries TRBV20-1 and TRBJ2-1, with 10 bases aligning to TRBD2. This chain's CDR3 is CSASPGSGRIGGNEQFF. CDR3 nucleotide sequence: TGCAGTGCTAGTCCCGGTAGCGGGAGGATAGGGGGCAATGAGCAGTTCTTC.